The 32 T cell receptor beta chains given below trace back to one sample, sequenced in a study of shared clonotypes between healthy human individuals. Using immunoSEQ multiplex PCR, the repertoire was profiled, and TCRdb retains in-frame clones only, with some absent. The data contain roughly 1,000,000 clones, approximately 78% of them singletons. Sequenced: memory CD4+ T cells from PBMCs. Sample subset: CD45RA-negative fraction. The receptors come from a man younger than 35 in good health. Some clones in this sample may be carry-over from other donors' samples.

Note on this clone: Within the sample, other DNA sequences also encode this same CDR3. The chain uses TRBV27 and TRBJ2-1; no clear D gene. V was trimmed by 2 bases and J by 1 base, leaving 6 bases between them. CDR1 is MNHEY, CDR2 SMNVEV, per germline (reference sequence). The CDR3 is 14 residues long. DNA for the CDR3: TGTGCCAGCAGTTTAGCTCGTTCCTACAATGAGCAGTTCTTC. Translating it yields CASSLARSYNEQFF.

In its sample, this clone was seen once. The J gene is TRBJ2-5, the V gene TRBV2; either TRBD1 or TRBD2 may supply D (5 bases each). Per germline, CDR1 SNHLY and CDR2 FYNNEI. Trimming took off 7 bases at V and 13 bases at J, with 13 bases between the two ends. The CDR3 is 10 amino acids. The chain's CDR3 is CASTRDQSYF. In DNA form, the CDR3 reads TGTGCCAGCACCCGGGACCAGTCGTACTTC.

The V gene is TRBV27, the J gene TRBJ2-4; 7 nucleotides line up with TRBD1. This CDR3 is built from 16 residues. Germline V gene data show CDR1 as MNHEY and CDR2 as SMNVEV (reference sequence). With 6 bases clipped from V and 5 bases from J, the junction kept 13 bases outside the gene matches. The CDR3 reads CASRRATGHGENIQYF. The CDR3 nucleotides read TGTGCCAGCAGACGCGCGACAGGGCACGGTGAAAACATTCAGTACTTC.

This chain links TRBV18 with TRBJ2-3, with D maybe TRBD1 (6 bases). The V gene lost 3 bases and the J gene lost 1 base, with 8 bases spanning the gap. Germline V gene lookup returns CDR1 KGHSH and CDR2 LQKENI. The CDR3 covers 14 residues. The CDR3: CASSPNRGTDTQYF. The CDR3 coding sequence is TGTGCCAGCTCACCTAACAGGGGCACAGATACGCAGTATTTT.

CDR3 sequence (DNA): TGTGCCAGCAGCTTGGCCAACGGGGCCTACGAGCAGTACTTC. Translation gives CASSLANGAYEQYF. The genes are TRBV11-3 and TRBJ2-7; TRBD2 might be the D (5 bases). Germline assignment: CDR1 SGHNT and CDR2 YENEEA. The length of the CDR3 is 14 residues. Trimming left V 3 bases short and J 2 bases short, with 11 bases between. The full variable domain, rest sourced from reference TRBV11-3 and TRBJ2-7, is EAGVVQSPRYKIIEKKQPVAFWCNPISGHNTLYWYLQNLGQGPELLIRYENEEAVDDSQLPKDRFSAERLKGVDSTLKIQPAELGDSAVYLCASSLANGAYEQYFGPGTRLTVT.

This clone was recorded once. A much more abundant neighbour one base away suggests this may be a read error. This same CDR3 is encoded by further DNA sequences in the sample. This chain joins TRBV9 and TRBJ1-1; D possibly corresponds to TRBD1 (5 bases). The CDR3 sequence is 14 residues long. The V gene's germline CDR1 is SGDLS and CDR2 YYNGEE. Trimming pared 1 base from V and 2 bases from J, leaving 9 bases between. In DNA, the CDR3 is TGTGCCAGCAGCGTAACCGGGGGAAACACTGAAGCTTTCTTT. Its protein product is CASSVTGGNTEAFF. Together with reference TRBV9 and TRBJ1-1, the CDR3 gives the full variable domain: DSGVTQTPKHLITATGQRVTLRCSPRSGDLSVYWYQQSLDQGLQFLIQYYNGEERAKGNILERFSAQQFPDLHSELNLSSLELGDSALYFCASSVTGGNTEAFFGQGTRLTVV.

V usage is TRBV5-1 and J usage is TRBJ2-1; D possibly uses TRBD1 or TRBD2 (6 bases each). CDR1 SGHRS and CDR2 YFSETQ come from the germline V gene. Trimming removed 0 bases at V and 5 bases at J, with 27 bases between. The CDR3 covers 20 residues. The CDR3 spells CASSLEGGETGWDWNNEQFF. The CDR3 DNA reads TGCGCCAGCAGCTTGGAGGGGGGAGAGACGGGTTGGGACTGGAACAATGAGCAGTTCTTC.

This rearrangement joins TRBV30 to TRBJ1-5; 7 bases agree with TRBD1. The length of the CDR3 is 15 residues. Germline V lookup: CDR1 GTSNPN, CDR2 SVGIG (reference sequence). J gave up 3 bases and V 3 bases, and 8 bases lay outside the gene matches. CDR3 nucleotides: TGTGCCTGGAGGGAGACAGGGAAGAACAATCAGCCCCAGCATTTT. Translated: CAWRETGKNNQPQHF.

This clone showed up just once. This sequence joins TRBV5-1 and TRBJ2-3; TRBD1 matches 7 bases. With 4 bases clipped from V and 2 bases from J, the junction kept 7 bases outside the gene matches. Germline V CDR1 and CDR2: SGHRS, YFSETQ. The CDR3 consists of 15 residues. The CDR3 bases are TGCGCCAGCAGCGGGAGACAGGGAACCACAGATACGCAGTATTTT. This encodes CASSGRQGTTDTQYF.

The chain employs TRBV28 and TRBJ2-1; the match to TRBD2 covers 9 bases. The CDR3 is 18 residues long. The junction had 8 bases not matched to a gene; V was cut back by 2 bases and J by 0 bases. Germline V gives CDR1 MDHEN, CDR2 SYDVKM. DNA for the CDR3: TGTGCCAGCAGTTTAAGGTTACTAGCGGGCCTCTCCTACAATGAGCAGTTCTTC. Translated: CASSLRLLAGLSYNEQFF.

This chain uses TRBV6-1 with TRBJ1-1; 10 nucleotides match TRBD1. Germline values: CDR1 MNHNS, CDR2 SASEGT. The CDR3 covers 16 residues. The V gene end was trimmed by 0 bases and the J gene end by 3 bases; junction bases not matched to a gene: 4. The CDR3 nucleotides read TGTGCCAGCAGTGAAGCGGGGGGACAGGGGTACACTGAAGCTTTCTTT. It specifies CASSEAGGQGYTEAFF.

The chain couples TRBV19 to TRBJ1-5, with 11 positions matching TRBD1. The junction had 9 bases not matched to a gene; V was cut back by 4 bases and J by 4 bases. Germline CDR1 reads LNHDA; CDR2 reads SQIVND (reference sequence). The CDR3 contains 17 residues. This CDR3 is CASSKTGTGGINQPQHF. Here the CDR3 DNA reads TGTGCCAGTAGTAAAACCGGGACAGGGGGAATTAATCAGCCCCAGCATTTT.

This clone was observed a few times. This chain uses TRBV19 with TRBJ1-5, with D unresolved. The germline V and J ends were trimmed by 4 bases and 6 bases, with 16 bases remaining between them. The CDR3 sequence is 15 residues long. In germline, CDR1 is LNHDA, CDR2 SQIVND (reference sequence). CDR3 residues: CASSRTVGWGQPQHF. In nucleotides, the CDR3 is TGTGCCAGTAGTAGGACGGTCGGGTGGGGTCAGCCCCAGCATTTT.

V and J are TRBV2 and TRBJ2-1, with no clear D. Deletions cut 5 bases from V and 10 bases from J, with 12 bases between. CDR1 SNHLY and CDR2 FYNNEI come from the germline V gene. The CDR3 totals 12 residues. CDR3 in DNA: TGTGCCAGCAGTCTAGTTAGTGGAGAGCAGTTCTTC. Protein: CASSLVSGEQFF.

The genes are TRBV7-9 and TRBJ2-2, with a tentative D call TRBD2 (6 bases). Germline-derived CDR1 and CDR2 are SEHNR and FQNEAQ (reference sequence). V dropped 8 bases and J dropped 4 bases, with 20 bases sitting between them. This CDR3 spans 16 amino acids. The CDR3 loop reads CASPPGRARGTGELFF. The CDR3 bases are TGTGCCAGCCCCCCCGGGAGAGCTCGAGGCACCGGGGAGCTGTTTTTT.

This clone was detected a few times. Written as DNA, the CDR3 is TGTGCCAGCAGCTTAGTAGGGCAGGGGGCAGAGGATGGCTACACCTTC. It codes for CASSLVGQGAEDGYTF. V gene TRBV7-2 combines with J gene TRBJ1-2, with 8 bases that match TRBD1. CDR1 is SGHTA and CDR2 is FQGNSA in the germline V gene. CDR3 length: 16 amino acids. V shed 1 base, J shed 6 bases, and the junction held 10 bases outside the gene matches.

V gene TRBV5-4 combines with J gene TRBJ2-7; TRBD2 aligns across 8 bases. J was trimmed by 0 bases and V by 4 bases; bases with no gene match: 9. Germline CDR1 reads SGHNT; CDR2 reads YYREEE (reference sequence). This CDR3 has 16 amino acids. CDR3 in amino acids: CASSTRGGRSSYEQYF. The CDR3 DNA reads as TGTGCCAGCAGCACCCGGGGCGGGAGGAGCTCCTACGAGCAGTACTTC.

The J gene is TRBJ2-1, the V gene TRBV9; the D is unclear. Germline V gene sequence: CDR1 SGDLS, CDR2 YYNGEE. V lost 2 bases, J lost 1 base, and 13 bases lay in between. The CDR3 is 16 amino acids. CDR3: CASSVLVGPSYNEQFF. CDR3 nucleotides: TGTGCCAGCAGCGTTCTTGTGGGCCCTTCCTACAATGAGCAGTTCTTC.

This clone was detected a few times. CDR3 bases: TGTGCCAGCAGCCCTAGCCCCCCCTCCTACGAGCAGTACTTC. As protein: CASSPSPPSYEQYF. This rearrangement joins TRBV5-4 to TRBJ2-7, with a weak D call TRBD2 (5 bases). Germline V gene lookup returns CDR1 SGHNT and CDR2 YYREEE (reference sequence). There are 14 residues in the CDR3. Between the trimmed V and J ends, which lost 4 bases and 0 bases, there was a span of 11 bases.

V gene TRBV27 combines with J gene TRBJ1-2, with 9 bases identical to TRBD1. V was pared by 2 bases and J by 8 bases, with 3 bases of the junction left unmatched. In germline, CDR1 is MNHEY, CDR2 SMNVEV (reference sequence). The CDR3 runs to 13 residues. The CDR3, as DNA: TGTGCCAGCAGTTTACAGGGGACAGGGGGCTACACCTTC. Its translation: CASSLQGTGGYTF.

J is TRBJ1-4 and V is TRBV5-4; D perhaps matches TRBD1 (6 bases). The germline V and J ends were trimmed by 4 bases and 5 bases, with 21 bases remaining between them. In germline, CDR1 is SGHNT, CDR2 YYREEE (reference sequence). CDR3 length equals 17 residues. The DNA of the CDR3 is TGTGCCAGCAGCACGAGGACACAGGGAGGCGGCAATGAAAAACTGTTTTTT. Translating it yields CASSTRTQGGGNEKLFF.

The rearrangement joins TRBV30 to TRBJ2-3, with 8 bases matching TRBD2. The length of the CDR3 is 16 residues. CDR1 is GTSNPN and CDR2 is SVGIG in the germline V gene (reference sequence). Losses at the gene ends were 0 bases for V and 2 bases for J; bases not matched to a gene: 7. The CDR3 nucleotides read TGTGCCTGGAGTGTACCTACTAGCGGACACACAGATACGCAGTATTTT. Protein product: CAWSVPTSGHTDTQYF.

The chain is built from TRBV7-3 and TRBJ2-3; D is ambiguous. The V gene lost 5 bases and the J gene lost 4 bases, with 10 bases spanning the gap. Germline lookup yields CDR1 SGHTA and CDR2 FQGTGA. CDR3 size: 13 residues. As DNA, the CDR3 is TGTGCCAGCAGCCCGGACGTGCCAGATACGCAGTATTTT. As protein: CASSPDVPDTQYF. The entire variable domain, with the rest obtained from reference TRBV7-3 and TRBJ2-3, is as follows: GAGVSQTPSNKVTEKGKYVELRCDPISGHTALYWYRQSLGQGPEFLIYFQGTGAADDSGLPNDRFFAVRPEGSVSTLKIQRTERGDSAVYLCASSPDVPDTQYFGPGTRLTVL.

The chain employs TRBV30 and TRBJ2-3; the D gene is possibly TRBD1 (6 bases). This CDR3 is 14 amino acids long. CDR1 is GTSNPN, CDR2 SVGIG, per germline (reference sequence). Trimming stripped 3 bases from V and 0 bases from J, with 10 bases between. As DNA, the CDR3 is TGTGCCTGGAGATGGGGGCCTAGCACAGATACGCAGTATTTT. Translated: CAWRWGPSTDTQYF.

The chain is built from TRBV7-3 and TRBJ2-3, with a weak D call TRBD2 (6 bases). The germline V gene has CDR1 SGHTA and CDR2 FQGTGA. The CDR3 extends over 16 amino acids. V was pared by 2 bases and J by 0 bases, with 12 bases between. The CDR3 protein is CASSLDELASTDTQYF. The CDR3 nucleotides are TGTGCCAGCAGCTTAGATGAGCTAGCGAGCACAGATACGCAGTATTTT.

J is TRBJ1-1 and V is TRBV20-1, with D uncertain. Germline V gene sequence: CDR1 DFQATT, CDR2 SNEGSKA (reference sequence). The CDR3 length is 11 residues. V was pared by 2 bases and J by 10 bases, with 11 bases between. The CDR3 coding sequence is TGCAGTGCTAGATGGGCACAGTCAGCTTTCTTT. This encodes CSARWAQSAFF.

The chain recombines TRBV25-1 with TRBJ2-1; D gene ambiguous. This CDR3 region has 13 residues. V was trimmed by 3 bases and J by 6 bases, leaving 9 bases between them. Germline V gene sequence: CDR1 MGHDK, CDR2 SYGVNS. As DNA, the CDR3 is TGTGCCAGCAGTGATAGCAACAGCAATGAGCAGTTCTTC. It yields the protein CASSDSNSNEQFF.

The rearrangement uses TRBV7-8 and TRBJ1-6, with unresolved D. The ends were cut back, 4 bases at V and 11 bases at J, with 30 bases in the middle. CDR3 length: 19 residues. Germline CDR1 reads SGHVS; CDR2 reads FQNEAQ. CDR3 DNA sequence: TGTGCCAGCAGCTCCAATTTTAGAGCAACGCAACCTACTGGACCACCCCTCCACTTT. This codes for CASSSNFRATQPTGPPLHF. Looking up the rest from reference TRBV7-8 and TRBJ1-6 gives the full variable domain: GAGVSQSPRYKVAKRGQDVALRCDPISGHVSLFWYQQALGQGPEFLTYFQNEAQLDKSGLPSDRFFAERPEGSVSTLKIQRTQQEDSAVYLCASSSNFRATQPTGPPLHFGNGTRLTVT.

V and J are TRBV9 and TRBJ1-1; 7 bases map to TRBD1. CDR1 is SGDLS, CDR2 YYNGEE, per germline. The CDR3 runs 14 residues. V dropped 3 bases and J dropped 4; count of bases not matched to a gene: 6. The CDR3 protein is CASSAGPGGTEAFF. CDR3 DNA: TGTGCCAGCAGCGCGGGACCAGGGGGCACTGAAGCTTTCTTT.

This chain joins TRBV9 and TRBJ1-1, with TRBD1 identical over 7 bases. CDR1 is SGDLS and CDR2 is YYNGEE in the germline V gene. J was trimmed by 0 bases and V by 4 bases; bases with no gene match: 3. CDR3 length: 14 amino acids. Here the CDR3 DNA reads TGTGCCAGCAGCCAGACAGGGATGAACACTGAAGCTTTCTTT. It encodes CASSQTGMNTEAFF. Variable domain in full (rest from reference TRBV9 and TRBJ1-1): DSGVTQTPKHLITATGQRVTLRCSPRSGDLSVYWYQQSLDQGLQFLIQYYNGEERAKGNILERFSAQQFPDLHSELNLSSLELGDSALYFCASSQTGMNTEAFFGQGTRLTVV.

The CDR3 loop is CASSFSPSETQYF. The DNA for the CDR3 is TGTGCCAGCAGCTTCAGTCCCTCGGAGACCCAGTACTTC. This rearrangement joins TRBV9 to TRBJ2-5; the D is unclear. From germline, CDR1 is SGDLS and CDR2 YYNGEE. V was clipped by 4 bases and J by 5 bases, with 12 bases between them. The length of the CDR3 is 13 residues.

The chain recombines TRBV27 with TRBJ2-1; D gene uncertain. The CDR3 is 13 amino acids. Deletions cut 2 bases from V and 4 bases from J, with 6 bases between. In germline, CDR1 is MNHEY, CDR2 SMNVEV (reference sequence). The CDR3 protein is CASSLGEYNEQFF. CDR3 DNA sequence: TGTGCCAGCAGTTTAGGGGAATACAATGAGCAGTTCTTC.